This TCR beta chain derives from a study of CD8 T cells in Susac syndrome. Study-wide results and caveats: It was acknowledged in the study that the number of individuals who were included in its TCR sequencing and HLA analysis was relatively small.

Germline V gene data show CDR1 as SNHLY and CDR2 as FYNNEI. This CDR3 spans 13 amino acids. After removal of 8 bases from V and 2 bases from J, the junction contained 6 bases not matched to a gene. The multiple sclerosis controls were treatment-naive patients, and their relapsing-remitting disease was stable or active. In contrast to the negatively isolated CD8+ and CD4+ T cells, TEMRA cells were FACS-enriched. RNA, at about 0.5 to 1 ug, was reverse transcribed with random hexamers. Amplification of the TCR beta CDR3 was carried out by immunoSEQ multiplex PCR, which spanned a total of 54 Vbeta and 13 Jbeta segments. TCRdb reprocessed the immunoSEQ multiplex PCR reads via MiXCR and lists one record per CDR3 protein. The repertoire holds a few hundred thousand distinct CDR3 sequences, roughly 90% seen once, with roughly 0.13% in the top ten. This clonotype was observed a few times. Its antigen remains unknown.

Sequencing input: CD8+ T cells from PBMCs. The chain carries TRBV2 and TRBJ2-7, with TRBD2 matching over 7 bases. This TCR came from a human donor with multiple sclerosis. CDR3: CASGPSGPYEQYF. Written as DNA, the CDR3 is TGTGCCAGCGGGCCTAGCGGACCCTACGAGCAGTACTTC.